These 16 T cell receptor beta chains originate from one sample sequenced in a study of T cell changes during pregnancy in multiple sclerosis (dated by TCRdb to about 2019). Libraries came from the immunoSEQ multiplex PCR assay. TCRdb limited this immuneACCESS table to in-frame rearrangements with V and J called. A share of clones is missing; checked studies link under half to unresolved V genes, and the rest is unexplained. In this sample the table shows about 92,000 clones, approximately 92% of which occur a single time. More than 2.5% of the sample comes from the top ten. This specimen was peripheral blood, taken in the first trimester of pregnancy. These receptors were taken from a female donor with multiple sclerosis, enrolled in a pregnancy study.

The chain has TRBV5-1 and TRBJ2-1, with 9 positions matching TRBD2. This CDR3 spans 17 amino acids. The germline CDR1 and CDR2 sequences are SGHRS and YFSETQ. V lost 0 bases and J lost 0; bases outside the gene matches: 4. CDR3 residues: CASSLGISGSSYNEQFF. The DNA for the CDR3 is TGCGCCAGCAGCTTGGGGATTAGCGGGAGCTCCTACAATGAGCAGTTCTTC.

This clone is a singleton in its sample. The chain joins TRBV28 to TRBJ2-5; 8 bases agree with TRBD1. Germline trimming cut 2 bases from V and 5 bases from J; bases unmatched to any gene: 7. The CDR3 totals 15 residues. The germline V gene encodes CDR1 MDHEN and CDR2 SYDVKM. The CDR3 DNA reads TGTGCCAGCAGTTTAGGACAGGGTGGGGAGGAGACCCAGTACTTC. It encodes CASSLGQGGEETQYF.

V usage is TRBV10-2 and J usage is TRBJ1-4; TRBD1 matches 7 bases. In germline, CDR1 is WSHSY, CDR2 SAAADI. The CDR3 has 13 residues. Unmatched junction bases numbered 6, after V lost 8 bases and J lost 6 bases. The CDR3 region has the DNA TGCGCCAGCGCCAGGGGGGCTCATGAAAAACTGTTTTTT. It yields the protein CASARGAHEKLFF.

V and J are TRBV28 and TRBJ2-1; 10 nucleotides line up with TRBD2. Looked up from germline, CDR1 is MDHEN and CDR2 is SYDVKM. The CDR3 runs to 17 residues. V trimming: 4 bases; J trimming: 7 bases; junction bases outside the gene matches: 13. The CDR3 nucleotides are TGTGCCAGCAGTTGGGGTGGAGCGGGAGGGCCCTCGAATGAGCAGTTCTTC. Translation: CASSWGGAGGPSNEQFF.

This chain uses TRBV28 with TRBJ2-7, with 8 nucleotides matching TRBD1. Germline lookup yields CDR1 MDHEN and CDR2 SYDVKM. This CDR3 has 14 amino acids. Germline trimming cut 5 bases from V and 3 bases from J; bases unmatched to any gene: 6. The CDR3 reads CASSTGGNLYEQYF. Written as DNA, the CDR3 is TGTGCCAGCAGTACAGGGGGTAATCTCTACGAGCAGTACTTC. Supplemented by reference TRBV28 and TRBJ2-7, the full variable domain reads DVKVTQSSRYLVKRTGEKVFLECVQDMDHENMFWYRQDPGLGLRLIYFSYDVKMKEKGDIPEGYSVSREKKERFSLILESASTNQTSMYLCASSTGGNLYEQYFGPGTRLTVT.

The rearrangement joins TRBV6-5 to TRBJ2-5, with 7 nucleotides matching TRBD2. Per germline, CDR1 MNHEY and CDR2 SVGAGI. The CDR3 is 16 residues long. The J segment lost 2 bases and the V segment lost 0 bases, leaving 6 bases of the junction unmatched. CDR3: CASSYSASGLQETQYF. CDR3 nucleotide sequence: TGTGCCAGCAGTTACTCGGCTAGCGGACTACAAGAGACCCAGTACTTC.

This rearrangement joins TRBV29-1 to TRBJ2-7, with TRBD2 identical over 7 bases. Per germline, CDR1 SQVTM and CDR2 ANQGSEA. The length of the CDR3 is 14 residues. Unmatched junction bases numbered 4, after V lost 2 bases and J lost 0 bases. This CDR3 is CSVELGGSSYEQYF. The CDR3 region has the DNA TGCAGCGTTGAATTGGGAGGGTCCTCCTACGAGCAGTACTTC.

The V gene is TRBV7-9, the J gene TRBJ1-2, with a possible D match to TRBD1 (5 bases). Trimming took off 1 base at V and 6 bases at J, with 15 bases between the two ends. This CDR3 spans 15 amino acids. The germline V gene has CDR1 SEHNR and CDR2 FQNEAQ (reference sequence). CDR3: CASSLEFLTVDGYTF. CDR3 nucleotide sequence: TGTGCCAGCAGCTTAGAATTTCTGACAGTTGATGGCTACACCTTC.

The V gene is TRBV4-2, the J gene TRBJ1-4; 10 bases map to TRBD1. Germline V CDR1 and CDR2: LGHNA, YNFKEQ. The CDR3 length is 15 residues. The V gene end was trimmed by 6 bases and the J gene end by 5 bases; junction bases not matched to a gene: 6. The CDR3 spells CASRSPGQGNEKLFF. DNA of the CDR3: TGTGCCAGCAGATCTCCGGGACAGGGGAATGAAAAACTGTTTTTT.

J is TRBJ1-2 and V is TRBV30, with D possibly matching TRBD1 (5 bases). The V end lost 1 base, the J end lost 3 bases, and 15 bases lay between the germline ends. The length of the CDR3 is 15 residues. The germline V gene has CDR1 GTSNPN and CDR2 SVGIG (reference sequence). The CDR3 DNA sequence: TGTGCCTGGAGTGCGGCAGGGAGGATGGACTATGGCTACACCTTC. This translates into CAWSAAGRMDYGYTF. The whole variable domain, remainder taken from reference TRBV30 and TRBJ1-2, is SQTIHQWPATLVQPVGSPLSLECTVEGTSNPNLYWYRQAAGRGLQLLFYSVGIGQISSEVPQNLSASRPQDRQFILSSKKLLLSDSGFYLCAWSAAGRMDYGYTFGSGTRLTVV.

V usage is TRBV29-1 and J usage is TRBJ2-2; TRBD2 matches at 15 bases. CDR1 and CDR2 (germline): SQVTM, ANQGSEA. The ends lost 7 bases at V and 3 bases at J; junction bases unmatched: 6. CDR3 size: 16 residues. For the CDR3, the DNA is TGCAGCGCCGGGGGACTAGCGGGAGGTGACACCGGGGAGCTGTTTTTT. Translating it yields CSAGGLAGGDTGELFF.

The sample holds one count of this clone. The chain links TRBV4-2 to TRBJ1-2, with 10 bases identical to TRBD1. This CDR3 has 16 amino acids. Looked up from germline, CDR1 is LGHNA and CDR2 is YNFKEQ. V was clipped by 0 bases and J by 5 bases; unmatched bases: 6. CDR3 residues: CASSQDPGDRGYGYTF. In nucleotides, the CDR3 is TGTGCCAGCAGCCAAGATCCTGGGGACAGGGGTTATGGCTACACCTTC.

This clone has just one count. The rearrangement joins TRBV28 to TRBJ2-7; D unclear. V gave up 1 base and J gave up 2 bases, with 9 bases separating them. Germline values: CDR1 MDHEN, CDR2 SYDVKM. The CDR3 loop spans 14 amino acids. The CDR3 bases are TGTGCCAGCAGTTTATTACTGGAGACCTACGAGCAGTACTTC. Translation: CASSLLLETYEQYF.

The chain recombines TRBV5-6 with TRBJ2-3; tentative D call: TRBD2 (5 bases). Trimming took off 7 bases at V and 6 bases at J, with 15 bases between the two ends. Germline V lookup: CDR1 SGHDT, CDR2 YYEEEE. This CDR3 is 13 amino acids long. CDR3 amino acids: CASYLGSSDTQYF. The CDR3 DNA sequence: TGTGCCAGCTACCTTGGGAGTTCGGATACGCAGTATTTT.

This chain links TRBV28 with TRBJ2-1; 9 positions match TRBD2. This CDR3 comprises 16 residues. Trimming at V came to 5 bases and at J to 9 bases, leaving 14 bases not matched to a gene. From germline, CDR1 is MDHEN and CDR2 SYDVKM. CDR3 residues: CASSRTSVGPMGEQFF. The CDR3 nucleotides read TGTGCCAGCAGTAGGACTAGCGTGGGTCCAATGGGTGAGCAGTTCTTC.

This rearrangement joins TRBV7-2 to TRBJ2-2; unclear D gene. The CDR3 has 15 amino acids. Trimming left V 5 bases short and J 7 bases short, with 17 bases between. Germline CDR1 is SGHTA and CDR2 is FQGNSA. The chain's CDR3 is CASSLQTDRSGELFF. CDR3 in DNA: TGTGCCAGCAGCCTACAGACCGACCGAAGCGGGGAGCTGTTTTTT. The complete variable domain, with remaining parts taken from reference TRBV7-2 and TRBJ2-2, reads GAGVSQSPSNKVTEKGKDVELRCDPISGHTALYWYRQSLGQGLEFLIYFQGNSAPDKSGLPSDRFSAERTGGSVSTLTIQRTQQEDSAVYLCASSLQTDRSGELFFGEGSRLTVL.